The sample holds many counts of the clone carrying this T cell receptor beta chain. Authors of the study amplified TCR beta CDR3 regions from RNA transcripts. In the first-round RT-PCR of the TCR CDR3, the HTBI primer set was used. TCRdb called the multiplex PCR reads again in MiXCR, with one record for every CDR3 protein. The sample lists about 330,000 distinct CDR3 sequences, approximately 13% occurring once. Uncontrolled infection, other autoimmune disease, pregnancy or lactation disqualified patients from enrolment. This sample holds PBMCs from around 9.9 ml fresh peripheral blood. This sample was taken from a study of T cells in Graves' hyperthyroidism and ophthalmopathy. Germline loops: CDR1 SEHNR, CDR2 FQNEAQ (reference sequence). This CDR3 region has 16 residues. Deletions cut 2 bases from V and 9 bases from J, with 20 bases between.

V is TRBV7-9 and J is TRBJ2-1; the D gene could be TRBD1 or TRBD2 (6 bases each). The TCR originated in a woman aged 40 to 50 with Graves' ophthalmopathy. What was sequenced was blood. CDR3 sequence reads: CASSLTRGRHFGEQFF. CDR3 sequence (DNA): TGTGCCAGCAGCTTAACTAGGGGGAGGCATTTCGGTGAGCAGTTCTTC.